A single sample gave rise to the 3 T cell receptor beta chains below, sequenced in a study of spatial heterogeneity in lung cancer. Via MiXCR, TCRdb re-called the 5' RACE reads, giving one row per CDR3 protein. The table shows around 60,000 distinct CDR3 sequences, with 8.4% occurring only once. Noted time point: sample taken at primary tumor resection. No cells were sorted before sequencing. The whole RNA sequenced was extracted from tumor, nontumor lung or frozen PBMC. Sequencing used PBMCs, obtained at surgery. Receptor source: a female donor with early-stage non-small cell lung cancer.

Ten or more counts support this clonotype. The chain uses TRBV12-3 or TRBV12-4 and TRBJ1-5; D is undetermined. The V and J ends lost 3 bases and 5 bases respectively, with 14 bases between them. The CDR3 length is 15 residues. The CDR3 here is CASSLAPPWDQPQHF. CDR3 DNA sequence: TGTGCCAGCAGTTTGGCGCCTCCCTGGGATCAGCCCCAGCATTTT.

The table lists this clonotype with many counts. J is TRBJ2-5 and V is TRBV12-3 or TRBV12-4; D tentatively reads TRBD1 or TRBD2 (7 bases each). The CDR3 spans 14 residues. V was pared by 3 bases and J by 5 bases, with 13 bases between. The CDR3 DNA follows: TGTGCCAGCAGTTTCAGGGGGGGGCCCGAGACCCAGTACTTC. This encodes CASSFRGGPETQYF.

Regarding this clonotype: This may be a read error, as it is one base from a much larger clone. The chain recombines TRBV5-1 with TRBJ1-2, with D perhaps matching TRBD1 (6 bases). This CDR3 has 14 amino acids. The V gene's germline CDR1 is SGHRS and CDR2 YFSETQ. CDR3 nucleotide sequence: TGCGCCAGCAGCGATTCACAGGGCTTCTATGGCTACGCCTTC. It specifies CASSDSQGFYGYAF.